This is a list of T cell receptor beta chains from one sample in a study of T cell changes during pregnancy in multiple sclerosis. Generated by immunoSEQ multiplex PCR, the TCRdb table keeps only in-frame clones and is missing some. Of around 130,000 clones in the sample, approximately 94% were seen once. This specimen was peripheral blood, taken before pregnancy. These receptors were obtained from a female donor with multiple sclerosis, enrolled in a pregnancy study. The CDR3 runs from the conserved cysteine through the conserved F or W. The order of the fields is D gene, clone size, V gene, J gene, CDR3 DNA, CDR3 protein. D genes are given only for firm matches. Clone size, where shown, is once, few, many, or a class for clones that have expanded.

D: -; size: once; V: TRBV6-1; J: TRBJ2-7; DNA: TGTGCCTCTGGCGAGACAGGAACCTACGAGCAGTACTTC; CDR3: CASGETGTYEQYF
D: -; size: -; V: TRBV7-8; J: TRBJ2-1; DNA: TGTGCCAGCAGCTTAAGTACTGCGCGATACAATGAGCAGTTCTTC; CDR3: CASSLSTARYNEQFF
D: -; size: -; V: TRBV9; J: TRBJ2-2; DNA: TGTGCCAGCAGCGTAGAACCAATAGGGGCCGGGGAGCTGTTTTTT; CDR3: CASSVEPIGAGELFF
D: TRBD1; size: -; V: TRBV2; J: TRBJ1-5; DNA: TGTGCCAGCAGTGAGAGAAGCAGGGGGCCCCAGCCCCAGCATTTT; CDR3: CASSERSRGPQPQHF
D: -; size: -; V: TRBV7-6; J: TRBJ1-1; DNA: TGTGCCAGCAGCTTACTATCCCCGGGACACCCCTTGAACACTGAAGCTTTCTTT; CDR3: CASSLLSPGHPLNTEAFF
D: -; size: -; V: TRBV5-1; J: TRBJ1-5; DNA: TGCGCCAGCAGCTTGTCGGGAGGTCAGCCCCAGCATTTT; CDR3: CASSLSGGQPQHF
D: -; size: -; V: TRBV5-4; J: TRBJ1-2; DNA: TGTGCCAGCAGCCTAGCAAACTATGGCTACACCTTC; CDR3: CASSLANYGYTF
D: -; size: -; V: TRBV28; J: TRBJ1-2; DNA: TGTGCCAGCAGTTTGGGAGGGGGGCTAGGCTACACCTTC; CDR3: CASSLGGGLGYTF
D: -; size: once; V: TRBV27; J: TRBJ1-2; DNA: TGTGCCAGCAGTTTAAACCAGTGGGGCTCTATCTATGGCTACACCTTC; CDR3: CASSLNQWGSIYGYTF
D: -; size: -; V: TRBV9; J: TRBJ2-2; DNA: TGTGCCAGCAGCGCCCAGAACACCGGGGAGCTGTTTTTT; CDR3: CASSAQNTGELFF
D: -; size: -; V: TRBV27; J: TRBJ2-3; DNA: TGTGCCAGCAGTTTATCGAAAGTTCCCTATGTTAGCACAGATACGCAGTATTTT; CDR3: CASSLSKVPYVSTDTQYF
D: -; size: -; V: TRBV18; J: TRBJ1-2; DNA: TGTGCCAGCTCTCGTGAAGGGCGGGGAACGAACTATGGCTACACCTTC; CDR3: CASSREGRGTNYGYTF
D: TRBD1; size: -; V: TRBV2; J: TRBJ1-1; DNA: TGTGCCAGCAGTTGGGACAGGGCTATGGCTTTCTTT; CDR3: CASSWDRAMAFF
D: TRBD1; size: -; V: TRBV18; J: TRBJ2-7; DNA: TGTGCCAGCTCACCAACCCTAACGGGACAGGGGGCCAACGAGCAGTACTTC; CDR3: CASSPTLTGQGANEQYF
D: TRBD1; size: -; V: TRBV18; J: TRBJ1-4; DNA: TGTGCCAGCTCACCGGGACAGGGGAATGAAAAACTGTTTTTT; CDR3: CASSPGQGNEKLFF
D: TRBD2; size: -; V: TRBV30; J: TRBJ2-3; DNA: TGTGCCTGGAACTTAGCGGGAGGATCAGATACGCAGTATTTT; CDR3: CAWNLAGGSDTQYF
D: -; size: -; V: TRBV9; J: TRBJ2-5; DNA: TGTGCCAGCAGCCTCGAGAGTAGGGGAGGAAGGGAGACCCAGTACTTC; CDR3: CASSLESRGGRETQYF
D: -; size: -; V: TRBV2; J: TRBJ2-7; DNA: TGTGCCAGCAGTCTTCAGTTCAGCGACTACGAGCAGTACTTC; CDR3: CASSLQFSDYEQYF
D: -; size: -; V: TRBV5-4; J: TRBJ1-2; DNA: TGTGCCAGCAGCAATACGGACACGCCAAACTATGGCTACACCTTC; CDR3: CASSNTDTPNYGYTF
D: -; size: -; V: TRBV7-9; J: TRBJ1-1; DNA: TGTGCCAGCACCCAACCCCCGGGTCTCGCTGAAGCTTTCTTT; CDR3: CASTQPPGLAEAFF
D: -; size: -; V: TRBV2; J: TRBJ1-6; DNA: TGTGCCAGCAGCGGAACTGAGAGGAATTCACCCCTCCACTTT; CDR3: CASSGTERNSPLHF
D: -; size: -; V: TRBV19; J: TRBJ1-2; DNA: TGTGCCAGTAGTATACTAGGCAGAGACTATGGCTACACCTTC; CDR3: CASSILGRDYGYTF
D: -; size: -; V: TRBV29-1; J: TRBJ1-1; DNA: TGCAGCGTTGTCGAGGGCGGGGCGGGGAACACTGAAGCTTTCTTT; CDR3: CSVVEGGAGNTEAFF
D: -; size: -; V: TRBV7-8; J: TRBJ2-5; DNA: TGTGCCAGCAGCTTAGCGGACTTACAAGAGACCCAGTACTTC; CDR3: CASSLADLQETQYF
D: TRBD2; size: -; V: TRBV7-2; J: TRBJ2-6; DNA: TGTGCCAGCAGCGCCACTCGACTAGCGGGGAACTCTGGGGCCAACGTCCTGACTTTC; CDR3: CASSATRLAGNSGANVLTF
D: TRBD1; size: -; V: TRBV6-5; J: TRBJ1-5; DNA: TGTGCCAGCAGAGGGACAGGGAAAAATCAGCCCCAGCATTTT; CDR3: CASRGTGKNQPQHF
D: TRBD1; size: -; V: TRBV19; J: TRBJ2-7; DNA: TGTGCCAGTAGTCCACAATGGACAGGGAAGACCTACGAGCAGTACTTC; CDR3: CASSPQWTGKTYEQYF
D: TRBD2; size: -; V: TRBV4-2; J: TRBJ2-7; DNA: TGTGCCAGCAGCCAAGTAGGCACTAGCGGTTACTACGAGCAGTACTTC; CDR3: CASSQVGTSGYYEQYF
D: -; size: -; V: TRBV19; J: TRBJ1-3; DNA: TGTGCCAGTAGTACCAGACAGGTGAACTCTGGAAACACCATATATTTT; CDR3: CASSTRQVNSGNTIYF
D: -; size: -; V: TRBV6-5; J: TRBJ1-4; DNA: TGTGCCAGTAAGAGAGATGAAAAACTGTTTTTT; CDR3: CASKRDEKLFF
D: -; size: -; V: TRBV5-1; J: TRBJ2-1; DNA: TGCGCCAGCAGCCGGGACTTCAGCTCCTACAATGAGCAGTTCTTC; CDR3: CASSRDFSSYNEQFF
D: TRBD2; size: -; V: TRBV7-9; J: TRBJ2-3; DNA: TGTGCCAGCAGCCCTAGCGGGAACCCTAGCACAGATACGCAGTATTTT; CDR3: CASSPSGNPSTDTQYF
D: -; size: -; V: TRBV6-6; J: TRBJ2-7; DNA: TGTGCCAGCAGTTACTCGCGTAGCTCCGACGAGCAGTACTTC; CDR3: CASSYSRSSDEQYF
D: -; size: few; V: TRBV10-1; J: TRBJ2-7; DNA: TGCGCCAGCAGTGAAGGAGGCCGCTCCTACGAGCAGTACTTC; CDR3: CASSEGGRSYEQYF
D: TRBD2; size: -; V: TRBV5-1; J: TRBJ2-5; DNA: TGCGCCAGCAGCCCCGGGGGGGGAAAAGAGACCCAGTACTTC; CDR3: CASSPGGGKETQYF
D: TRBD1; size: -; V: TRBV7-6; J: TRBJ2-7; DNA: TGTGCCAGCAGCCCGAGGGACAGGAACGAGCAGTACTTC; CDR3: CASSPRDRNEQYF
D: TRBD1; size: -; V: TRBV15; J: TRBJ1-2; DNA: TGTGCCACCAGCAGAGAAAGTAGGGGGCCCTATGGCTACACCTTC; CDR3: CATSRESRGPYGYTF